The clone carrying this TCR beta chain occurred many times. Time point meaning: persistent/refractory GD, antithyroid drugs over 5 years with positive TRAb. Extracted RNA from PBMCs served as the source of the TCR library. V gave up 5 bases and J gave up 5 bases, with 9 bases separating them. This CDR3 spans 12 amino acids. Germline CDR1 reads MDHEN; CDR2 reads SYDVKM. With iRepertoire HTBI primers and Arm-PCR of CDR3 regions, TCR beta libraries were built. TCRdb re-derived calls from the multiplex PCR reads in MiXCR, one entry per CDR3 protein. The sample records some 430,000 distinct CDR3 sequences, roughly 21% being singletons. This specimen comes from a study of regulatory T cells in long-lasting Graves disease.

This receptor was identified in a female donor with Graves disease. Source: peripheral blood mononuclear cells (PBMCs), taken when the disease was refractory, from a patient treated with antithyroid drugs. V gene TRBV28 combines with J gene TRBJ2-5, with D unclear. CDR3 nucleotide sequence: TGTGCCAGCAGTCTCCTTGAGGAGACCCAGTACTTC. It is translated as CASSLLEETQYF.